The 3 T cell receptor beta chains below were found in one sample sequenced in a study of OX40 agonist ivuxolimab in advanced cancers. TCRdb keeps only in-frame clones here, not all; method: immunoSEQ multiplex PCR. The data hold 78,000 or so clones, with around 91% observed a single time. Sequencing used CD4+ or CD8+ T cells sorted from blood, obtained in a trial of the OX40 agonist ivuxolimab. These receptors were collected from an adult with an advanced solid tumor such as melanoma, head and neck, liver or kidney cancer.

The genes are TRBV30 and TRBJ1-2; D perhaps matches TRBD1 (6 bases). Germline V gives CDR1 GTSNPN, CDR2 SVGIG (reference sequence). The CDR3 spans 12 residues. The V end lost 3 bases, the J end lost 4 bases, and 9 bases lay between the germline ends. The CDR3 sequence: CAWRGGGYGYTF. DNA for the CDR3: TGTGCCTGGAGGGGGGGCGGCTATGGCTACACCTTC.

The CDR3 DNA sequence: TGTGCCAGCAGCCAAGATCGGAGGAGGTCTAGCCAAGAGCAGTTCTTC. Its protein product is CASSQDRRRSSQEQFF. The chain combines TRBV14 with TRBJ2-1, with D possibly matching TRBD2 (5 bases). The CDR3 consists of 16 residues. With 0 bases removed from V and 10 bases from J, the gap between germline ends came to 19 bases. Germline assignment: CDR1 SGHDN and CDR2 FVKESK.

This chain's CDR3 is CASSWTVSSYGYTF. CDR3 nucleotide sequence: TGTGCCAGCAGTTGGACAGTTAGTAGCTATGGCTACACCTTC. The chain uses TRBV7-8 and TRBJ1-2, with a weak D call TRBD1 (6 bases). CDR1 and CDR2 from the germline V gene are SGHVS and FQNEAQ. The CDR3 has 14 residues. Trimming took 6 bases from V and 4 from J, leaving 15 bases between them. Full variable domain (missing parts from reference TRBV7-8 and TRBJ1-2): GAGVSQSPRYKVAKRGQDVALRCDPISGHVSLFWYQQALGQGPEFLTYFQNEAQLDKSGLPSDRFFAERPEGSVSTLKIQRTQQEDSAVYLCASSWTVSSYGYTFGSGTRLTVV.